This T cell receptor beta chain was identified in a study of vaccination effects on CD4 cells after COVID-19. Remarks on this clone: Its antigen is still unknown.

Method: immunoSEQ multiplex PCR; TCRdb's copy keeps in-frame clones and lacks some. The data contain some 70,000 clones, 80% to 85% of them singletons. ViraFEST used viral peptide pools to expand antigen-specific CD4+ T cells before sequencing. The authors isolated CD4+ T cells after ten to eleven days of culture. Participants were given two doses of BNT162b2 or mRNA-1273 vaccine. IL-2 medium was substituted for half the medium on days 3 and 7. Per germline, CDR1 MNHEY and CDR2 SVGEGT. This CDR3 region has 14 residues. Trimming cost V 2 bases and J 6 bases; bases outside gene matches: 5. The chain has TRBV6-2 or TRBV6-3 and TRBJ2-7, with TRBD2 matching over 9 bases. The input for sequencing was CD4+ T cells from PBMCs cultured with HCoV-229E spike peptides, taken after COVID-19 vaccination. This receptor was obtained from a human donor who received a COVID-19 vaccine. CDR3 coding DNA: TGTGCCAGCAGTTACGGCGGGGGGGCCCTCGAGCAGTACGTC. Its protein is CASSYGGGALEQYV.